The following is a TCR beta chain sequence with its context. In the study's own analysis: Amplification of reference gene primers was used by the study to estimate nucleated cell counts. Sequenced by immunoSEQ multiplex PCR; TCRdb stores in-frame clones only, minus some. That table is the source of V, J and clone size, and D and trimming were worked out from the DNA. The sample holds some 380,000 clones, about 80% seen once. The data derive from a study of blood T cell repertoires in COVID-19. Looking at the study overall: Acute and convalescent COVID-19 samples came from the United States, Italy and Spain. Sample material is recorded as cDNA or gDNA derived from T cells, B-cell-depleted T cells, or PBMCs.

V was trimmed by 6 bases and J by 1 base, leaving 15 bases between them. The germline CDR1 and CDR2 sequences are SNHLY and FYNNEI. The length of the CDR3 is 16 residues. The chain is built from TRBV2 and TRBJ2-2; no clear D gene. The clonotype originates from a human donor with acute or convalescent COVID-19. The donor label of this sample is uncertain. Material for sequencing was peripheral blood. This CDR3 is CASSGEVLKNTGELFF. CDR3 bases: TGTGCCAGCAGCGGAGAGGTACTCAAGAACACCGGGGAGCTGTTTTTT. Complete variable domain (other parts from reference TRBV2 and TRBJ2-2): EPEVTQTPSHQVTQMGQEVILRCVPISNHLYFYWYRQILGQKVEFLVSFYNNEISEKSEIFDDQFSVERPDGSNFTLKIRSTKLEDSAMYFCASSGEVLKNTGELFFGEGSRLTVL.